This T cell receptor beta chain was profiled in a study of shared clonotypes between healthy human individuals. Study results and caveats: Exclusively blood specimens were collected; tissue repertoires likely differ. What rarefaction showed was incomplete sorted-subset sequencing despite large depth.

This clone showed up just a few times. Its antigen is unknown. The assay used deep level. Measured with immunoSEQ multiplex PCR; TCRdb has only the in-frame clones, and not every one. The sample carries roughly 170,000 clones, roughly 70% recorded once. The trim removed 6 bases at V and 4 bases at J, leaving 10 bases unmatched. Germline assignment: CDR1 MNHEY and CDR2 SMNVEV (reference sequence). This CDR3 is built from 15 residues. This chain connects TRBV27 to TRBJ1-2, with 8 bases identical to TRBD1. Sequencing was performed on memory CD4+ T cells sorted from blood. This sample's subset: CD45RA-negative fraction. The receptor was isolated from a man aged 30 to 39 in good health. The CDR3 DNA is TGTGCCAGCAGGGAGCGGGGGCAGGGGGCCTATGGCTACACCTTC. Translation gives CASRERGQGAYGYTF.